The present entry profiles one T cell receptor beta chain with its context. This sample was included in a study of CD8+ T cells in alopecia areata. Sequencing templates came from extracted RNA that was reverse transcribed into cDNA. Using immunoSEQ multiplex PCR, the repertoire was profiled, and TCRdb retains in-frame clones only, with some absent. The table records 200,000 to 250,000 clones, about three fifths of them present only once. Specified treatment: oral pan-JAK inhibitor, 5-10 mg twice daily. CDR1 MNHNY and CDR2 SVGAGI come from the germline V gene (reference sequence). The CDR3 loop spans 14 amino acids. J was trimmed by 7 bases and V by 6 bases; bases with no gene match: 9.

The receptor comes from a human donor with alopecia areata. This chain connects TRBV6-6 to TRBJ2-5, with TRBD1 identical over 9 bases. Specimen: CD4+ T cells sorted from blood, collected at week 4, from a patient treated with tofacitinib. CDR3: CASRLPGQGPTQYF. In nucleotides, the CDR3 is TGTGCCAGCAGATTACCGGGACAGGGTCCGACCCAGTACTTC.